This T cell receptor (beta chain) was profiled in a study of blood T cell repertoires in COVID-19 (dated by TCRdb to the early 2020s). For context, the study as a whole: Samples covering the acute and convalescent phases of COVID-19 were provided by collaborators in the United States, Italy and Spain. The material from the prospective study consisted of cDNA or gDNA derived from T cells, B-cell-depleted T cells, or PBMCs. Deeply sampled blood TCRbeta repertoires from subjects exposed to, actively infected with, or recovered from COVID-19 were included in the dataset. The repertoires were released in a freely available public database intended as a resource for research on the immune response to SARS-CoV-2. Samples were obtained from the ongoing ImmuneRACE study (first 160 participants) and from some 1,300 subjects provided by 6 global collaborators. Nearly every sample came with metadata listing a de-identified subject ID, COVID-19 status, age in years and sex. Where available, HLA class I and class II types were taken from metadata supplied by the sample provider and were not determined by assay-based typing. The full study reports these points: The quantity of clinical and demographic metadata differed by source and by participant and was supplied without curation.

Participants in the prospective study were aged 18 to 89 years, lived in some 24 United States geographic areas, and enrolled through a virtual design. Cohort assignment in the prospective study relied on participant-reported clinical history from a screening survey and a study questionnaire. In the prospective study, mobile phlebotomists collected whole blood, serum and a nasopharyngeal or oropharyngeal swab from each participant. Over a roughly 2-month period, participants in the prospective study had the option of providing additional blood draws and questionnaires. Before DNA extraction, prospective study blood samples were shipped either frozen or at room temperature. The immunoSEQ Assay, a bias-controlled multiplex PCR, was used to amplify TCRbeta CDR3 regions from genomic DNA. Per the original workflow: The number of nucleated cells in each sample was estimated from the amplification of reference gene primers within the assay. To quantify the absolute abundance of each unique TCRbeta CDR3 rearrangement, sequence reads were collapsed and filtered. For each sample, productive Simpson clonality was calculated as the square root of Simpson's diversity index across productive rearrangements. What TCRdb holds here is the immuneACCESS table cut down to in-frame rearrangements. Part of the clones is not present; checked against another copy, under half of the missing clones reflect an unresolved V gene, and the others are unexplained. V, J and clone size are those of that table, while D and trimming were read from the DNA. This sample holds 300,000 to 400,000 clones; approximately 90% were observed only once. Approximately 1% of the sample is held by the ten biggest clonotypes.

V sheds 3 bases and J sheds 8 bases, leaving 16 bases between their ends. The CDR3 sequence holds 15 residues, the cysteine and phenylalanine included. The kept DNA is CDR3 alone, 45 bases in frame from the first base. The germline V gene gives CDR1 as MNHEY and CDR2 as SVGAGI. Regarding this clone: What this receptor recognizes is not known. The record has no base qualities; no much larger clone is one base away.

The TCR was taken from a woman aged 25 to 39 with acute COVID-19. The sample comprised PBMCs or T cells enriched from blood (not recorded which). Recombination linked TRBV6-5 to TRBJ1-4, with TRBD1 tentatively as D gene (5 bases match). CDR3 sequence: CASSYDTGATEKLFF. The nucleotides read TGTGCCAGCAGTTATGACACAGGAGCAACAGAAAAACTGTTTTTT.